This TCR beta chain was recorded in a study of a mutant IDH1 vaccine in newly diagnosed glioma. The CDR3 consists of 14 residues. Germline loops: CDR1 KGHSH, CDR2 LQKENI. Trimming removed 10 bases from V and 0 bases from J, with 12 bases in between. Regarding time point: week 5, during vaccination. Topical imiquimod was applied with each vaccine dose, which held 300 ug of mutant IDH1 20-mer peptide. Clones were read by immunoSEQ multiplex PCR, and TCRdb kept only the in-frame ones, dropping some. This sample has about 30,000 clones, with roughly four fifths found just once. This clone was counted once. Antigen specificity is unknown.

The sequence came from a man aged 30-40 years with glioma. This chain joins TRBV18 and TRBJ2-2; D assignment may be TRBD1 or TRBD2 (5 bases each). The material was PBMCs, obtained from a glioma patient whose treatment included an IDH1 peptide vaccine. Here the CDR3 reads CATPLGANTGELFF. CDR3 in DNA: TGTGCCACCCCCTTGGGGGCGAACACCGGGGAGCTGTTTTTT.